This T cell receptor beta chain appears in the sequencing data of a study of T cell responses to AZD1222 COVID-19 vaccine. Trimming took off 4 bases at V and 5 bases at J, with 11 bases between the two ends. Germline assignment: CDR1 LGHDT and CDR2 YNNKEL (reference sequence). This CDR3 comprises 13 residues. Only in-frame clones appear in the TCRdb table, and some are missing; sequencing was by immunoSEQ multiplex PCR. The repertoire holds about 200,000 clones, under 95% seen once, with 1% in the top ten. The clonotype was recovered from an adult who received the AZD1222 COVID-19 vaccine. This material consisted of peripheral blood, taken 28 days after the second AZD1222 dose. V and J are TRBV3-1 (or the pseudogene TRBV3-2) and TRBJ1-2; D is undetermined. CDR3 loop: CASSRLREYGYTF. In nucleotides, the CDR3 is TGTGCCAGCAGCCGCCTCCGGGAGTATGGCTACACCTTC.